This T cell receptor (beta chain) came from a study of blood T cell repertoires in COVID-19. Turning to the study itself: COVID-19 samples collected from the United States, Italy and Spain covered acute and convalescent phases.

The authors' processing: Amplification with reference gene primers provided the estimates of nucleated cell counts. Profiled with immunoSEQ multiplex PCR; TCRdb holds only in-frame clones, not every one. V, J and clone size were drawn from that table, and D and trimming were deduced from the DNA. The table includes 52,000 or so clones, 90% detected once. The V gene's germline CDR1 is SEHNR and CDR2 FQNEAQ (reference sequence). This CDR3 contains 12 residues. Trimming took 5 bases from V and 11 from J; bases not matched to a gene: 7. The receptor was isolated from a human donor in a cohort sampled during active COVID-19. V is TRBV7-9 and J is TRBJ1-1, with TRBD1 matching 8 bases. Sequencing was performed on peripheral blood. The chain's CDR3 is CASSLLTGEAFF. The CDR3 DNA reads as TGTGCCAGCAGCCTACTGACAGGGGAGGCTTTCTTT. Using reference TRBV7-9 and TRBJ1-1 for the parts outside the CDR3, the full variable domain is DTGVSQNPRHKITKRGQNVTFRCDPISEHNRLYWYRQTLGQGPEFLTYFQNEAQLEKSRLLSDRFSAERPKGSFSTLEIQRTEQGDSAMYLCASSLLTGEAFFGQGTRLTVV.